This T cell receptor (beta chain) was sequenced in a study of T-cell reconstitution after alpha-beta-depleted transplantation in children. Germline CDR1 is KGHSH and CDR2 is LQKENI. The V segment lost 0 bases and the J segment 8 bases; nucleotides outside the gene matches: 3. This CDR3 region has 16 residues. Researchers prepared the TCRbeta library using unique molecular identifiers, the study reports. TCRdb independently ran MiXCR on the PCR reads; one entry per CDR3 protein. This table holds about 400,000 distinct CDR3 sequences, 13% found once. This specimen was PBMCs, taken from the stem cell graft. This chain uses TRBV18 with TRBJ2-1; 14 bases map to TRBD2. This TCR was recovered from a human donor who donated a stem cell graft to a child with Fanconi anemia. Here the CDR3 reads CASSPPTSGGAYEQFF. CDR3 in DNA: TGTGCCAGCTCACCACCGACTAGCGGGGGGGCCTATGAGCAGTTCTTC.